This TCR beta chain originates from a study of T cell responses to AZD1222 COVID-19 vaccine. Study findings and constraints: The sample set comprised mostly white British donors with more females, and clonal diversity was possibly underestimated. Following two doses of AZD1222, Spike-specific TCR breadth and depth rose.

CDR3 length: 14 residues. V was trimmed by 1 base and J by 2 bases, leaving 10 bases between them. Germline lookup yields CDR1 SGHTS and CDR2 YDEGEE. Turning to this clone: Its antigen is currently unknown.

Using immunoSEQ multiplex PCR, the repertoire was profiled, and TCRdb retains in-frame clones only, with some absent. This table holds some 120,000 clones, over 75% found once. Sample: peripheral blood, taken on day 0 of AZD1222 vaccination. The J gene is TRBJ2-7, the V gene TRBV5-8; TRBD2 is a possible D gene (6 bases). The TCR originated in an adult in good health. The CDR3 loop is CASSLWGTPYEQYF. The CDR3 nucleotides read TGTGCCAGCAGCTTGTGGGGGACTCCCTACGAGCAGTACTTC.